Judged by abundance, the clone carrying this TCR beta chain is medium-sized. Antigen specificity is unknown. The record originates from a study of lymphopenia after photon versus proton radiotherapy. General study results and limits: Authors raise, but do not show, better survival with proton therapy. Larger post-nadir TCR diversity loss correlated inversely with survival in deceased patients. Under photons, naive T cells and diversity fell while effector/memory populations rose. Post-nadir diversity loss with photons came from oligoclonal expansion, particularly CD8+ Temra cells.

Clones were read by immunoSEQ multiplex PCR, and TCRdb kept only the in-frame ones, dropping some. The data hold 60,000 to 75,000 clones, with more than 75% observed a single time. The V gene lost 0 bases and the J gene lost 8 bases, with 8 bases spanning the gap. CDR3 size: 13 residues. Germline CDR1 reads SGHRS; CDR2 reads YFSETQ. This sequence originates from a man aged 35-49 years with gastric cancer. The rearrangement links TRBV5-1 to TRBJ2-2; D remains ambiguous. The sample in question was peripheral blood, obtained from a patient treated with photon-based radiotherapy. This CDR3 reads CASSLGALGELFF. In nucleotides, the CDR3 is TGCGCCAGCAGCTTGGGGGCCCTAGGGGAGCTGTTTTTT.